This entry lists 32 T cell receptor beta chains sequenced from one sample in a study of a mutant IDH1 vaccine in newly diagnosed glioma. Specified time point: baseline, week 1 (first vaccination visit). The treatment denotes: pre-vaccination baseline after standard-of-care therapy. Profiling relied on immunoSEQ multiplex PCR, and the TCRdb table lists in-frame clones only, not all of them. The sample yields 55,000 to 70,000 clones, 80% to 90% seen once. The specimen was PBMCs, collected from a glioma patient treated with radiotherapy, temozolomide or both. Receptor source: a man under 40 with glioma.

The rearrangement uses TRBV18 and TRBJ2-1; 7 bases match TRBD1. The germline V gene has CDR1 KGHSH and CDR2 LQKENI. The CDR3 has 15 residues. Trimming cost V 3 bases and J 8 bases; bases outside gene matches: 10. CDR3 nucleotide sequence: TGTGCCAGCTCACCGAGGGCAGGGGGTAAGGATGAGCAGTTCTTC. This encodes CASSPRAGGKDEQFF.

The chain uses TRBV5-5 and TRBJ1-2; possibly TRBD1 for D (5 bases). The CDR3 length is 14 residues. In germline, CDR1 is SGHKS, CDR2 YYEKEE (reference sequence). Trimming left V 4 bases short and J 5 bases short, with 15 bases between. CDR3: CASSRTGTVYGYTF. For the CDR3, the DNA is TGTGCCAGCAGCCGTACCGGGACGGTATATGGCTACACCTTC.

V gene TRBV9 combines with J gene TRBJ1-2, with D uncertain. CDR1 and CDR2 from the germline V gene are SGDLS and YYNGEE. Deletions cut 0 bases from V and 7 bases from J, with 10 bases between. The CDR3 sequence is 13 residues long. Here the CDR3 reads CASSVGAASGYTF. In nucleotides, the CDR3 is TGTGCCAGCAGCGTAGGAGCAGCCTCTGGCTACACCTTC.

The chain joins TRBV7-9 to TRBJ2-5; D may be TRBD1 (5 bases). CDR3 size: 15 residues. Trimming removed 6 bases at V and 1 base at J, with 15 bases between. CDR1 SEHNR and CDR2 FQNEAQ come from the germline V gene (reference sequence). CDR3 residues: CASSQQENVQETQYF. Here the CDR3 DNA reads TGTGCCAGCAGTCAACAGGAGAATGTCCAAGAGACCCAGTACTTC.

This clone was seen a few times. The gene calls are TRBV30 and TRBJ2-1, with a tentative D call TRBD2 (5 bases). V lost 0 bases to trimming and J lost 8 bases, with 8 bases between them. CDR1 GTSNPN and CDR2 SVGIG come from the germline V gene (reference sequence). The CDR3 is 12 amino acids. CDR3 in amino acids: CAWSVTRDEQFF. In DNA form, the CDR3 reads TGTGCCTGGAGTGTAACTAGGGATGAGCAGTTCTTC.

This clone was detected only a few times. The rearrangement links TRBV11-3 to TRBJ1-6; D is ambiguous. The V end was cut by 1 base, the J end by 6 bases, with 4 bases between. Germline loops: CDR1 SGHNT, CDR2 YENEEA. This CDR3 has 13 residues. DNA of the CDR3: TGTGCCAGCAGCTTAGCAGCTAATTCACCCCTCCACTTT. Translating gives CASSLAANSPLHF.

This CDR3 is CASSPRGGTEAFF. In nucleotides, the CDR3 is TGTGCCAGCAGCCCGCGTGGGGGGACTGAAGCTTTCTTT. This chain links TRBV5-6 with TRBJ1-1, with a weak D call TRBD1 (5 bases). Trimming cost V 4 bases and J 5 bases, with 12 bases left between them. Per the germline V gene, CDR1 is SGHDT and CDR2 is YYEEEE. CDR3 length: 13 residues.

This sequence joins TRBV28 and TRBJ1-2; D not certain. The V gene lost 3 bases and the J gene lost 5 bases, with 10 bases spanning the gap. This CDR3 comprises 13 residues. Germline V gene sequence: CDR1 MDHEN, CDR2 SYDVKM. CDR3 nucleotide sequence: TGTGCCAGCAGTTTTAGGGCGGCTTATGGCTACACCTTC. It is translated as CASSFRAAYGYTF.

The chain couples TRBV11-2 to TRBJ2-3, with D possibly being TRBD1 or TRBD2 (5 bases each). Germline CDR1 SGHAT, CDR2 FQNNGV. This CDR3 is built from 15 residues. V lost 5 bases to trimming and J lost 1 base, with 13 bases between them. The CDR3 DNA is TGTGCCAGCAGCCCCGAGGGGCTCGGCACAGATACGCAGTATTTT. It specifies CASSPEGLGTDTQYF.

The rearrangement links TRBV6-4 to TRBJ1-5, with D uncertain. Trimming removed 6 bases from V and 0 bases from J, with 12 bases in between. This CDR3 comprises 15 residues. The germline V gene has CDR1 MRHNA and CDR2 SNTAGT. DNA of the CDR3: TGTGCCAGCAGCGCCATACGGGGTAGCAATCAGCCCCAGCATTTT. Translating it yields CASSAIRGSNQPQHF.

The chain combines TRBV5-1 with TRBJ2-7; a possible D gene is TRBD2 (7 bases). Deletions cut 3 bases from V and 3 bases from J, with 22 bases between. The CDR3 is made up of 17 amino acids. Germline V CDR1 and CDR2: SGHRS, YFSETQ. The CDR3 region is CASSSRRGGPGSYEQYF. CDR3 DNA: TGCGCCAGCAGCTCACGGAGGGGGGGCCCCGGGAGCTACGAGCAGTACTTC.

V is TRBV6-1 and J is TRBJ2-7; the match to TRBD1 covers 7 bases. CDR3 length: 15 residues. J lost 0 bases, V lost 3 bases, and 5 bases had no gene match. Germline CDR1 reads MNHNS; CDR2 reads SASEGT. CDR3 protein: CASSEGTALSYEQYF. Here the CDR3 DNA reads TGTGCCAGCAGTGAGGGGACAGCCCTCTCCTACGAGCAGTACTTC.

This rearrangement joins TRBV6-1 to TRBJ2-3; 7 bases are a match to TRBD2. The germline V gene encodes CDR1 MNHNS and CDR2 SASEGT. This CDR3 spans 17 amino acids. Trimming cost V 4 bases and J 2 bases; bases outside gene matches: 12. As DNA, the CDR3 is TGTGCCAGCAGTGCTAACTCCGGGACTACTTACACAGATACGCAGTATTTT. Amino acid sequence: CASSANSGTTYTDTQYF.

This clone was seen only once. This chain links TRBV7-6 with TRBJ1-4; D is perhaps TRBD1 (5 bases). The CDR3 is 19 amino acids. CDR1 and CDR2 from the germline V gene are SGHVS and FNYEAQ. Trimming shortened V by 4 bases and J by 6 bases, and 27 bases separated the two germline ends. For the CDR3, the DNA is TGTGCCAGCAGCTCCCCTCGGGGGGGGAGGTTTCGGAGGGATGAAAAACTGTTTTTT. Its translation: CASSSPRGGRFRRDEKLFF.

Turning to this clone: One junction end does not reproduce the germline sequence, and a read error may be involved. Different DNA sequences within this sample yield the same CDR3. The chain is built from TRBV4-1 and TRBJ2-7, with unresolved D. The CDR3 runs to 17 residues. The germline CDR1 and CDR2 sequences are MGHRA and YSYEKL. The CDR3 here is CASSQSASRTATYEQYF. DNA for the CDR3: TGCGCCAGCAGCCAATCGGCTTCCCGGACGGCGACCTACGAACAGTACTTC.

The V gene is TRBV18, the J gene TRBJ1-1, with D unclear. Germline loops: CDR1 KGHSH, CDR2 LQKENI. V was trimmed by 6 bases and J by 1 base, leaving 15 bases between them. The CDR3 totals 15 residues. The CDR3 coding sequence is TGTGCCAGCTCTTTGGACGGGCTAAAGAACACTGAAGCTTTCTTT. It codes for CASSLDGLKNTEAFF.

The rearrangement links TRBV10-1 to TRBJ1-4; no clear D. CDR3 size: 13 residues. Per germline, CDR1 WNHNN and CDR2 SYGVQD (reference sequence). The V and J ends lost 2 bases and 5 bases respectively, with 6 bases between them. The CDR3 sequence: CASSETLNEKLFF. CDR3 DNA sequence: TGCGCCAGCAGTGAGACCCTGAATGAAAAACTGTTTTTT.

V is TRBV2 and J is TRBJ2-5; TRBD1 matches at 8 bases. CDR3 length: 18 residues. Germline V lookup: CDR1 SNHLY, CDR2 FYNNEI. The ends lost 3 bases at V and 5 bases at J; junction bases unmatched: 17. The CDR3: CASSDMVYRGMPTETQYF. CDR3 sequence (DNA): TGTGCCAGCAGTGATATGGTTTACAGGGGGATGCCAACCGAGACCCAGTACTTC.

The chain employs TRBV6-5 and TRBJ1-1, with D possibly matching TRBD1 (5 bases). CDR3 length: 12 amino acids. Germline assignment: CDR1 MNHEY and CDR2 SVGAGI. V was cut by 6 bases and J by 5 bases, with 10 bases left in between. The CDR3 DNA is TGTGCCAGCAGGGCAGGGCGGACTGAAGCTTTCTTT. As protein: CASRAGRTEAFF.

This clone came up once. This sequence joins TRBV29-1 and TRBJ1-2; weak D call: TRBD1 (6 bases). The length of the CDR3 is 12 residues. The V end was cut by 1 base, the J end by 3 bases, with 6 bases between. CDR1 and CDR2 from the germline V gene are SQVTM and ANQGSEA. CDR3 region: CSVEGQDYGYTF. In nucleotides, the CDR3 is TGCAGCGTTGAAGGACAGGACTATGGCTACACCTTC. The variable domain in full, completed from reference TRBV29-1 and TRBJ1-2, reads SAVISQKPSRDICQRGTSLTIQCQVDSQVTMMFWYRQQPGQSLTLIATANQGSEATYESGFVIDKFPISRPNLTFSTLTVSNMSPEDSSIYLCSVEGQDYGYTFGSGTRLTVV.

This chain links TRBV12-5 with TRBJ2-5, with D tentatively TRBD2 (5 bases). CDR3 length: 14 residues. The germline V gene encodes CDR1 LGHNT and CDR2 FRNRAP. V was cut by 0 bases and J by 5 bases, with 10 bases left in between. CDR3 nucleotides: TGTGCTAGTGGTTTGGTAGGACTCGGGGAGACCCAGTACTTC. This translates into CASGLVGLGETQYF.

The chain carries TRBV27 and TRBJ1-6; D gene ambiguous. V lost 4 bases and J 9 bases, leaving 16 bases between the germline ends. This CDR3 is built from 15 residues. Germline V lookup: CDR1 MNHEY, CDR2 SMNVEV (reference sequence). The CDR3 coding sequence is TGTGCCAGCAGTTCCGTAGTCAGGTGGGGTTCACCCCTCCACTTT. Its translation: CASSSVVRWGSPLHF.

V is TRBV5-1 and J is TRBJ2-1; tentative D call: TRBD2 (6 bases). CDR1 and CDR2 from the germline V gene are SGHRS and YFSETQ. The CDR3 spans 15 residues. V was clipped by 4 bases and J by 1 base, with 12 bases between them. The CDR3 sequence: CASSPDGGSYNEQFF. As DNA, the CDR3 is TGCGCCAGCAGCCCAGATGGGGGGTCCTACAATGAGCAGTTCTTC.

The rearrangement uses TRBV5-6 and TRBJ2-2; D unclear. The germline V gene has CDR1 SGHDT and CDR2 YYEEEE. The CDR3 length is 12 residues. Trimming took off 5 bases at V and 4 bases at J, with 6 bases between the two ends. In DNA, the CDR3 is TGTGCCAGCAGAGGCTCCACCGGGGAGCTGTTTTTT. Its translation is CASRGSTGELFF.

The chain has TRBV28 and TRBJ2-5, with TRBD1 as a possible D gene (5 bases). Near its end, the DNA agrees better with TRBJ2-7, so the J call may be wrong. Germline-derived CDR1 and CDR2 are MDHEN and SYDVKM. The CDR3 consists of 15 residues. CDR3 protein: CASSTTGASSYEQYF. DNA for the CDR3: TGTGCCAGCAGCACCACAGGAGCGAGTTCCTACGAGCAGTACTTC.

The chain uses TRBV25-1 and TRBJ1-2; D gene ambiguous. Trimming cost V 6 bases and J 4 bases, with 9 bases left between them. In germline, CDR1 is MGHDK, CDR2 SYGVNS. The CDR3 totals 12 residues. The CDR3 bases are TGTGCCAGCAGGGATTTCGGCTATGGCTACACCTTC. Translating it yields CASRDFGYGYTF.

The table lists this clone with a few counts. The chain recombines TRBV5-6 with TRBJ1-1; D remains ambiguous. The CDR3 contains 15 residues. Trimming shortened V by 0 bases and J by 1 base, and 10 bases separated the two germline ends. The germline gives CDR1 SGHDT, CDR2 YYEEEE. The CDR3 spells CASSLAARGNTEAFF. The CDR3 DNA reads TGTGCCAGCAGCTTGGCCGCCAGAGGGAACACTGAAGCTTTCTTT.

This chain links TRBV6-5 with TRBJ2-7; D tentatively fits TRBD1 or TRBD2 (5 bases each). The CDR3 is 15 amino acids. Per germline, CDR1 MNHEY and CDR2 SVGAGI. V gave up 5 bases and J gave up 2 bases, with 16 bases separating them. The CDR3 protein is CASSNPGTPPYEQYF. CDR3 DNA: TGTGCCAGCAGTAACCCCGGGACGCCTCCCTACGAGCAGTACTTC.

V is TRBV4-2 and J is TRBJ1-1; D unresolved. Between the trimmed V and J ends, which lost 0 bases and 1 base, there was a span of 6 bases. Germline V lookup: CDR1 LGHNA, CDR2 YNFKEQ. The CDR3 consists of 14 residues. CDR3 DNA: TGTGCCAGCAGCCAAGATAAGGGGAACACTGAAGCTTTCTTT. It yields the protein CASSQDKGNTEAFF.

This clone occurred a few times. CDR3 amino acids: CASSLGTKVPEAFF. The CDR3 DNA reads as TGTGCCAGCAGTCTGGGGACAAAAGTCCCTGAAGCTTTCTTT. The gene calls are TRBV2 and TRBJ1-1, with D tentatively TRBD1 (6 bases). Germline assignment: CDR1 SNHLY and CDR2 FYNNEI. Trimming cost V 5 bases and J 6 bases, with 16 bases left between them. The CDR3 runs 14 residues.

This clone was detected only once. V gene TRBV4-1 combines with J gene TRBJ2-7, with a weak D call TRBD1 (6 bases). This CDR3 has 15 amino acids. Trimming stripped 4 bases from V and 2 bases from J, with 15 bases between. The germline gives CDR1 MGHRA, CDR2 YSYEKL. The CDR3: CASSPGQGRTYEQYF. In nucleotides, the CDR3 is TGCGCCAGCAGCCCCGGGCAGGGGCGAACCTACGAGCAGTACTTC.

This clone has just one count. The rearrangement uses TRBV5-1 and TRBJ2-5; tentative D call: TRBD1 (6 bases). The length of the CDR3 is 14 residues. The germline gives CDR1 SGHRS, CDR2 YFSETQ. With 3 bases removed from V and 4 bases from J, the gap between germline ends came to 13 bases. The CDR3 loop reads CASSWATGPETQYF. CDR3 DNA: TGCGCCAGCAGCTGGGCGACAGGCCCAGAGACCCAGTACTTC.